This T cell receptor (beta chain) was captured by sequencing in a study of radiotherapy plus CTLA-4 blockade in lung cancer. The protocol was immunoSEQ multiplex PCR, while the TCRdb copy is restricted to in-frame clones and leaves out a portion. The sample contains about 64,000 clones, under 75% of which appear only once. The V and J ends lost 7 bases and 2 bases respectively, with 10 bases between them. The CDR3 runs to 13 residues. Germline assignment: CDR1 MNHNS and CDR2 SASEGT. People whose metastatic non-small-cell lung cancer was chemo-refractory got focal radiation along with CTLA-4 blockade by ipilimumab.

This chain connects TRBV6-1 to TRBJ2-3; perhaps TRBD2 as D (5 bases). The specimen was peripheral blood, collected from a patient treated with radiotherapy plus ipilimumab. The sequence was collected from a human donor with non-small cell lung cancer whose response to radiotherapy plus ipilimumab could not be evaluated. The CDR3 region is CASNLAFTDTQYF. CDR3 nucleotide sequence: TGTGCCAGCAATCTAGCTTTCACAGATACGCAGTATTTT.